This section outlines one TCR beta chain sequence together with its context. Its matching antigen is unknown. The data belong to a study of CD4 T cells in relation to SARS-CoV-2 and coronaviruses. About the research overall: TCR beta CDR3s were sequenced after approximately 9-day antigen culture of PBMCs. No peptide or an HIV-1 Nef peptide pool served as negative control. The study, taken as a whole, reports: Around 60% of donors had memory CD4+ clonotypes crossrecognizing SARS-CoV-2 and common cold coronavirus spike.

Before the COVID-19 pandemic, during about 2011-2018, CD4+ T cells were taken from unexposed donors. After nine to ten days of culture, CD4+ T cells were isolated. As cell numbers allowed, unexposed-donor CD4+ T cells faced SARS-CoV-2 S/N and four cold-coronavirus spikes. TCRdb keeps only in-frame clones here, not all; method: immunoSEQ multiplex PCR. The data contain approximately 27,000 clones, around 75% of them singletons. The sequencing input was CD4+ T cells from PBMCs, cultured in vitro. This TCR came from a human donor in good health.

The CDR3 DNA reads TGCGCCAGCAGCTTGGCCTTGGGAGAGACCCAGTACTTC. Protein sequence: CASSLALGETQYF. The rearrangement links TRBV5-1 to TRBJ2-5; D remains unclear. The CDR3 consists of 13 residues. Germline V gene lookup returns CDR1 SGHRS and CDR2 YFSETQ. V was pared by 0 bases and J by 4 bases, with 7 bases between.